The clone carrying this TCR beta chain was seen many times. The target antigen is unknown. This record comes from a study of regulatory T cells in long-lasting Graves disease. General study findings and limits: Persistent cases favored TRBV28, TRBJ1-2 and TRBJ2-5.

Arm-PCR of CDR3 regions with iRepertoire HTBI primers generated TCR beta libraries. TCRdb called the multiplex PCR reads again in MiXCR, with one record for every CDR3 protein. Of 350,000 to 550,000 distinct CDR3 sequences in the sample, less than 15% were seen once. Germline lookup yields CDR1 MDHEN and CDR2 SYDVKM. The CDR3 is made up of 15 amino acids. Germline trimming cut 5 bases from V and 6 bases from J; bases unmatched to any gene: 8. Time point given: newly diagnosed GD, antithyroid drugs for less than 3 months. RNA isolated from PBMCs was used to make the TCR library. The same data also contributed to another study, on T cells in Graves' hyperthyroidism and ophthalmopathy. From that report: Absent ophthalmopathy progression within 18 months defined stable Graves' hyperthyroidism. It was uncontrolled infection, other autoimmune disease, pregnancy or lactation that excluded patients. A set of HTBI primers served as the primers for a first-round RT-PCR of the TCR CDR3.

This clonotype was sampled from a woman in her forties or fifties with Graves disease. The genes are TRBV28 and TRBJ2-7; 12 bases are a match to TRBD2. The specimen was peripheral blood mononuclear cells (PBMCs), collected at new diagnosis, from a patient treated with antithyroid drugs. The DNA for the CDR3 is TGTGCCAGCAGTGGCTCTAGCGGGAGGGGCTCCGAGCAGTACTTC. It specifies CASSGSSGRGSEQYF. Using reference TRBV28 and TRBJ2-7 for the parts outside the CDR3, the full variable domain is DVKVTQSSRYLVKRTGEKVFLECVQDMDHENMFWYRQDPGLGLRLIYFSYDVKMKEKGDIPEGYSVSREKKERFSLILESASTNQTSMYLCASSGSSGRGSEQYFGPGTRLTVT.